These 32 T cell receptor beta chains originate from one sample sequenced in a study of T-cell memory formation after mild COVID-19. TCRdb re-called the 5' RACE reads with MiXCR, one entry per CDR3 protein. The sample includes roughly 580,000 distinct CDR3 sequences, 15% to 20% seen only once; the top ten take 12%. Specimen: PBMCs or a T cell subset sorted from them (not recorded which). Receptor source: an adult woman who had mild COVID-19 (a few samples of this study predate the infection). Cell type and time point are not known.

The V gene is TRBV7-9, the J gene TRBJ1-1; tentatively, D is TRBD1 (5 bases). Germline V gene lookup returns CDR1 SEHNR and CDR2 FQNEAQ (reference sequence). V shed 7 bases and J shed 7 bases, with 16 bases lying between them. The CDR3 covers 13 residues. This chain's CDR3 is CASISLQGHEAFF. The CDR3 nucleotides read TGTGCCAGCATCTCTCTCCAGGGCCATGAAGCTTTCTTT.

CDR3 region: CASSLADSSYEQYF. The CDR3 DNA follows: TGCGCCAGCAGCTTGGCAGACAGTTCCTACGAGCAGTACTTC. J is TRBJ2-7 and V is TRBV5-1; TRBD1 is a possible D gene (5 bases). From germline, CDR1 is SGHRS and CDR2 YFSETQ. Trimming pared 0 bases from V and 1 base from J, leaving 8 bases between. This CDR3 is built from 14 residues.

This clonotype was observed a handful of times. The V gene is TRBV7-2, the J gene TRBJ1-1, with 8 bases identical to TRBD1. V shed 3 bases and J 1 base; nucleotides not matched to a gene: 10. Germline assignment: CDR1 SGHTA and CDR2 FQGNSA. This CDR3 is 17 amino acids long. The CDR3 bases are TGTGCCAGCAGCTTTATGGACAGGGATCACCCGAACACTGAAGCTTTCTTT. It specifies CASSFMDRDHPNTEAFF.

This clonotype was counted between two and nine times. The rearrangement uses TRBV20-1 and TRBJ2-1, with D tentatively TRBD1 (6 bases). V was clipped by 5 bases and J by 9 bases, with 20 bases between them. The CDR3 length is 14 residues. The germline V gene encodes CDR1 DFQATT and CDR2 SNEGSKA (reference sequence). The CDR3 loop is CSAPRARGSGEQFF. Written as DNA, the CDR3 is TGCAGTGCTCCCCGGGCCAGGGGATCTGGTGAGCAGTTCTTC.

This clonotype was seen once. V is TRBV4-1 and J is TRBJ1-2; weak D call: TRBD1 (5 bases). The CDR3 consists of 14 residues. V was pared by 5 bases and J by 7 bases, with 17 bases between. CDR1 and CDR2 (germline): MGHRA, YSYEKL. CDR3 residues: CASSETGRLAGYTF. The CDR3 DNA follows: TGCGCCAGCAGCGAGACGGGACGCCTAGCTGGCTACACCTTC.

This clonotype was found many times. The chain couples TRBV7-9 to TRBJ2-5; D is unresolved. Germline V gene data show CDR1 as SEHNR and CDR2 as FQNEAQ (reference sequence). This CDR3 contains 12 residues. V shed 4 bases and J shed 2 bases, with 5 bases lying between them. CDR3 nucleotide sequence: TGTGCCAGCAGCTCCGGGCAAGAGACCCAGTACTTC. Translating gives CASSSGQETQYF. Looking up the rest from reference TRBV7-9 and TRBJ2-5 gives the full variable domain: DTGVSQNPRHKITKRGQNVTFRCDPISEHNRLYWYRQTLGQGPEFLTYFQNEAQLEKSRLLSDRFSAERPKGSFSTLEIQRTEQGDSAMYLCASSSGQETQYFGPGTRLLVL.

The genes are TRBV20-1 and TRBJ2-5, with 9 bases identical to TRBD2. The CDR3 is 12 amino acids. From germline, CDR1 is DFQATT and CDR2 SNEGSKA (reference sequence). Unmatched junction bases numbered 1, after V lost 4 bases and J lost 4 bases. CDR3 DNA sequence: TGCAGTGCTATGACTAGCGGAGAGACCCAGTACTTC. It yields the protein CSAMTSGETQYF.

The chain has TRBV7-9 and TRBJ2-6, with D perhaps TRBD1 (6 bases). The CDR3 spans 15 residues. Germline V gene data show CDR1 as SEHNR and CDR2 as FQNEAQ (reference sequence). Deletions cut 6 bases from V and 8 bases from J, with 17 bases between. The CDR3 DNA sequence: TGTGCCAGCAGTCCAGGGGCCTACCTGCCCAACGTCCTGACTTTC. Translated, it gives CASSPGAYLPNVLTF.

V usage is TRBV5-1 and J usage is TRBJ2-1; possible D gene TRBD2, 6 bases. The CDR3 is 13 amino acids. Trimming shortened V by 4 bases and J by 10 bases, and 15 bases separated the two germline ends. In germline, CDR1 is SGHRS, CDR2 YFSETQ. The CDR3 loop is CASSGGTRREQFF. The CDR3 DNA follows: TGCGCCAGCAGCGGAGGGACTCGCAGGGAGCAGTTCTTC.

This clonotype was observed a few times. The V and J genes are TRBV3-1 and TRBJ2-2, with TRBD2 matching 12 bases. Trimming at V came to 0 bases and at J to 4 bases, leaving 6 bases not matched to a gene. This CDR3 spans 18 amino acids. Germline V gene lookup returns CDR1 LGHDT and CDR2 YNNKEL (reference sequence). Written as DNA, the CDR3 is TGTGCCAGCAGCCAAGATATCCTAGCGGGAGGGCCCACCGGGGAGCTGTTTTTT. As protein: CASSQDILAGGPTGELFF.

This chain links TRBV6-6 with TRBJ1-1; 7 bases are a match to TRBD1. V trimming: 6 bases; J trimming: 3 bases; junction bases outside the gene matches: 7. CDR3 size: 14 residues. The V gene's germline CDR1 is MNHNY and CDR2 SVGAGI (reference sequence). The CDR3 bases are TGTGCCAGCAGCGGAGGGGGCCTTGACACTGAAGCTTTCTTT. As protein: CASSGGGLDTEAFF.

This clonotype came up a few times. The V and J genes are TRBV20-1 and TRBJ2-7; D gene unclear. The CDR3 covers 16 residues. The germline V and J ends were trimmed by 0 bases and 2 bases, with 17 bases remaining between them. Germline assignment: CDR1 DFQATT and CDR2 SNEGSKA (reference sequence). The CDR3 loop reads CSARDGRAYYPYEQYF. The CDR3, as DNA: TGCAGTGCTAGAGATGGTAGGGCATATTATCCCTACGAGCAGTACTTC.

This clonotype was counted between two and nine times. This chain uses TRBV3-1 with TRBJ2-1; possibly TRBD2 for D (6 bases). Germline V CDR1 and CDR2: LGHDT, YNNKEL (reference sequence). The V and J ends lost 4 bases and 4 bases respectively, with 17 bases between them. This CDR3 is built from 16 residues. The CDR3 DNA sequence: TGTGCCAGCAGCCGAACAAGGGACGGGACTTACAATGAGCAGTTCTTC. Protein product: CASSRTRDGTYNEQFF.

V usage is TRBV18 and J usage is TRBJ1-2; D is perhaps TRBD1 (5 bases). The germline V and J ends were trimmed by 4 bases and 4 bases, with 10 bases remaining between them. In germline, CDR1 is KGHSH, CDR2 LQKENI. There are 13 residues in the CDR3. The DNA of the CDR3 is TGTGCCAGCTCACTGACAGAAATCTATGGCTACACCTTC. Translating gives CASSLTEIYGYTF. The whole variable domain, filled in from reference TRBV18 and TRBJ1-2, reads NAGVMQNPRHLVRRRGQEARLRCSPMKGHSHVYWYRQLPEEGLKFMVYLQKENIIDESGMPKERFSAEFPKEGPSILRIQQVVRGDSAAYFCASSLTEIYGYTFGSGTRLTVV.

This clonotype was seen a handful of times. The V call is TRBV12-3 or TRBV12-4, the J call TRBJ2-2; either TRBD1 or TRBD2 may fit D (5 bases each). V lost 7 bases to trimming and J lost 2 bases, with 14 bases between them. The CDR3 length is 15 residues. CDR3 loop: CASTHWGSNTGELFF. In nucleotides, the CDR3 is TGTGCCAGCACTCATTGGGGGTCCAACACCGGGGAGCTGTTTTTT.

This chain uses TRBV7-8 with TRBJ2-7; no clear D gene. Germline V CDR1 and CDR2: SGHVS, FQNEAQ. Trimming pared 0 bases from V and 1 base from J, leaving 16 bases between. The CDR3 is 17 amino acids. The CDR3 region is CASSLAFSPGPSYEQYF. The CDR3 DNA sequence: TGTGCCAGCAGCTTAGCGTTCTCCCCCGGTCCTTCCTACGAGCAGTACTTC.

The chain uses TRBV4-3 and TRBJ2-2, with TRBD1 identical over 9 bases. V lost 3 bases and J lost 9; bases outside the gene matches: 20. In germline, CDR1 is LGHNA, CDR2 YSLEER. The CDR3 contains 19 residues. CDR3 amino acids: CASSHMIQGAGNPKRELFF. CDR3 coding DNA: TGCGCCAGCAGCCACATGATACAGGGGGCCGGAAATCCCAAAAGGGAGCTGTTTTTT.

This clonotype has only a few counts. The chain has TRBV11-3 and TRBJ2-3; 8 bases agree with TRBD2. CDR3 size: 16 residues. Germline CDR1 reads SGHNT; CDR2 reads YENEEA. Trimming removed 4 bases from V and 0 bases from J; junction bases left unmatched: 6. The CDR3 here is CASSSRQRGSTDTQYF. The CDR3 region has the DNA TGTGCCAGCAGCTCCCGTCAGCGGGGGAGCACAGATACGCAGTATTTT.

The chain has TRBV5-1 and TRBJ2-3; 7 bases map to TRBD1. CDR3 length: 16 amino acids. Germline V gene data show CDR1 as SGHRS and CDR2 as YFSETQ. The V gene end was trimmed by 2 bases and the J gene end by 0 bases; junction bases not matched to a gene: 6. The CDR3 spells CASSFVPRGSTDTQYF. The CDR3 DNA follows: TGCGCCAGCAGCTTTGTTCCCAGGGGGAGCACAGATACGCAGTATTTT. Full variable domain (remainder filled in from reference TRBV5-1 and TRBJ2-3): KAGVTQTPRYLIKTRGQQVTLSCSPISGHRSVSWYQQTPGQGLQFLFEYFSETQRNKGNFPGRFSGRQFSNSRSEMNVSTLELGDSALYLCASSFVPRGSTDTQYFGPGTRLTVL.

This sequence joins TRBV7-9 and TRBJ1-4, with TRBD1 as a possible D gene (6 bases). The ends were cut back, 5 bases at V and 3 bases at J, with 10 bases in the middle. This CDR3 has 14 residues. CDR1 and CDR2 (germline): SEHNR, FQNEAQ (reference sequence). As DNA, the CDR3 is TGTGCCAGCAGCCACCGGGGGCCTAATGAAAAACTGTTTTTT. As protein: CASSHRGPNEKLFF.

The V and J genes are TRBV10-3 and TRBJ2-1; D unresolved. CDR3 length equals 12 residues. CDR1 is ENHRY, CDR2 SYGVKD, per germline. V was trimmed by 6 bases and J by 8 bases, leaving 11 bases between them. The CDR3 DNA is TGTGCCATCAGCACTGCCGGCTATGAGCAGTTCTTC. It yields the protein CAISTAGYEQFF.

V is TRBV20-1 and J is TRBJ2-2; TRBD1 might be the D (6 bases). This CDR3 is 14 amino acids long. V shed 6 bases and J shed 6 bases, with 17 bases lying between them. Germline V CDR1 and CDR2: DFQATT, SNEGSKA (reference sequence). The DNA for the CDR3 is TGCAGTGCGAGGTCCCGGGACATCCCCGGGGAGCTGTTTTTT. Translation gives CSARSRDIPGELFF.

The chain uses TRBV5-1 and TRBJ2-3; 10 bases map to TRBD1. V shed 0 bases, J shed 6 bases, and the junction held 7 bases outside the gene matches. Germline V gene data show CDR1 as SGHRS and CDR2 as YFSETQ. The CDR3 is made up of 16 amino acids. This CDR3 reads CASSLGPGTGVDTQYF. The CDR3, as DNA: TGCGCCAGCAGCTTGGGCCCCGGGACAGGGGTGGATACGCAGTATTTT.

J is TRBJ2-2 and V is TRBV30; D not certain. CDR3 length: 13 amino acids. Germline-derived CDR1 and CDR2 are GTSNPN and SVGIG (reference sequence). V shed 0 bases and J shed 4 bases, with 6 bases lying between them. Here the CDR3 reads CAWSVVSTGELFF. The DNA of the CDR3 is TGTGCCTGGAGTGTGGTGAGCACCGGGGAGCTGTTTTTT.

The CDR3, as DNA: TGTGCCAGCAGCCGGTCGACTGTAGGAGAGACCCAGTACTTC. Translated: CASSRSTVGETQYF. This chain connects TRBV7-3 to TRBJ2-5; D ambiguous. The CDR3 contains 14 residues. Germline V lookup: CDR1 SGHTA, CDR2 FQGTGA. V lost 5 bases, J lost 4 bases, and 14 bases lay in between. Filled out from reference TRBV7-3 and TRBJ2-5, the complete variable domain reads GAGVSQTPSNKVTEKGKYVELRCDPISGHTALYWYRQSLGQGPEFLIYFQGTGAADDSGLPNDRFFAVRPEGSVSTLKIQRTERGDSAVYLCASSRSTVGETQYFGPGTRLLVL.

The gene calls are TRBV14 and TRBJ2-3, with 8 bases identical to TRBD1. The CDR3 has 15 residues. Germline V gene sequence: CDR1 SGHDN, CDR2 FVKESK. V lost 4 bases and J lost 2; bases outside the gene matches: 5. This CDR3 is CASSLDRVDTDTQYF. The CDR3 DNA follows: TGTGCCAGCAGCCTGGACAGGGTCGACACAGATACGCAGTATTTT.

This clonotype was seen many times. The chain is built from TRBV7-8 and TRBJ2-2, with 10 bases lining up with TRBD2. V was pared by 1 base and J by 7 bases, with 12 bases of the junction left unmatched. This CDR3 has 18 amino acids. Germline V gives CDR1 SGHVS, CDR2 FQNEAQ. CDR3 sequence (DNA): TGTGCCAGCAGCTTAGAATTTGCTAGCGGGAGCGGCGACGGGGAGCTGTTTTTT. Translation gives CASSLEFASGSGDGELFF. Filled out from reference TRBV7-8 and TRBJ2-2, the complete variable domain reads GAGVSQSPRYKVAKRGQDVALRCDPISGHVSLFWYQQALGQGPEFLTYFQNEAQLDKSGLPSDRFFAERPEGSVSTLKIQRTQQEDSAVYLCASSLEFASGSGDGELFFGEGSRLTVL.

This clonotype was seen a few times. The chain carries TRBV5-6 and TRBJ2-7; TRBD1 matches at 12 bases. CDR1 and CDR2 from the germline V gene are SGHDT and YYEEEE. Trimming removed 4 bases from V and 5 bases from J; junction bases left unmatched: 10. The CDR3 loop spans 16 amino acids. The DNA for the CDR3 is TGTGCCAGCAGCCCTTTAACCGGGACAGGGGGCCACGAGCAGTACTTC. Its translation: CASSPLTGTGGHEQYF. The full variable domain, its missing parts supplied by reference TRBV5-6 and TRBJ2-7, is DAGVTQSPTHLIKTRGQQVTLRCSPKSGHDTVSWYQQALGQGPQFIFQYYEEEERQRGNFPDRFSGHQFPNYSSELNVNALLLGDSALYLCASSPLTGTGGHEQYFGPGTRLTVT.

This sequence joins TRBV11-2 and TRBJ2-3, with a weak D call TRBD1 (6 bases). With 4 bases removed from V and 0 bases from J, the gap between germline ends came to 17 bases. The CDR3 runs 17 residues. Germline V CDR1 and CDR2: SGHAT, FQNNGV. DNA for the CDR3: TGTGCCAGCAGCTACCGGGACACCCTTTCTAGCACAGATACGCAGTATTTT. It translates to CASSYRDTLSSTDTQYF.

This clonotype has a handful of counts. The chain links TRBV7-2 to TRBJ1-5; D is unresolved. CDR3 length equals 12 residues. Per the germline V gene, CDR1 is SGHTA and CDR2 is FQGNSA. Trimming took 5 bases from V and 9 from J, leaving 11 bases between them. The CDR3 here is CASSKISGPQHF. Written as DNA, the CDR3 is TGTGCCAGCAGCAAAATCTCAGGGCCCCAGCATTTT.

The CDR3 DNA follows: TGTGCCAGCCAGGGGTATCTCACCTACGAGCAGTACTTC. This encodes CASQGYLTYEQYF. The chain combines TRBV2 with TRBJ2-7, with a weak D call TRBD1 (6 bases). The germline CDR1 and CDR2 sequences are SNHLY and FYNNEI. The CDR3 runs 13 residues. Trimming removed 8 bases from V and 2 bases from J, with 13 bases in between.

This clonotype was seen only a few times. The chain employs TRBV6-2 or TRBV6-3 and TRBJ2-7; 7 positions match TRBD1. Losses at the gene ends were 5 bases for V and 0 bases for J; bases not matched to a gene: 7. Germline assignment: CDR1 MNHEY and CDR2 SVGEGT. The CDR3 contains 15 residues. This CDR3 reads CASSPRDSHSYEQYF. The CDR3 region has the DNA TGTGCCAGCAGTCCCCGGGACAGCCACTCCTACGAGCAGTACTTC.